One and the same sample provided the 25 T cell receptor beta chains below, sequenced in a study of response to subunit inactivated influenza vaccine. TCRdb passed the RT-PCR reads through MiXCR, listing each CDR3 protein once. The profile covers approximately 500,000 distinct CDR3 sequences, with about an eighth appearing a single time and under 15% taken by the ten largest. The sample here was PBMCs from blood, taken more than 35 days after vaccination. These receptors were taken from a man aged 45-65 years who received an inactivated influenza vaccine.

This clonotype was recorded at least ten times. This chain connects TRBV11-2 to TRBJ2-1; 11 bases align to TRBD1. The length of the CDR3 is 18 residues. Trimming removed 0 bases from V and 4 bases from J; junction bases left unmatched: 8. Germline V gene lookup returns CDR1 SGHAT and CDR2 FQNNGV. The CDR3 reads CASSLDFRGDRGYNEQFF. The CDR3 nucleotides are TGTGCCAGCAGCTTAGATTTTCGGGGGGACAGGGGGTACAATGAGCAGTTCTTC.

The rearrangement uses TRBV6-5 and TRBJ1-5, with D unresolved. Germline lookup yields CDR1 MNHEY and CDR2 SVGAGI. V gave up 1 base and J gave up 1 base, with 8 bases separating them. The CDR3 runs to 15 residues. CDR3: CASSYLGGSNQPQHF. The CDR3 coding sequence is TGTGCCAGCAGTTACTTGGGTGGGAGCAATCAGCCCCAGCATTTT.

This clonotype has more than one count but fewer than ten. The chain joins TRBV12-3 or TRBV12-4 to TRBJ2-7; 11 bases agree with TRBD2. V lost 6 bases and J lost 5; bases outside the gene matches: 9. The CDR3 extends over 15 amino acids. CDR3 in amino acids: CASRVAGGLSNEQYF. The DNA of the CDR3 is TGTGCCAGCAGGGTAGCGGGGGGGCTTTCCAACGAGCAGTACTTC.

This CDR3 reads CASSLLPGETEAFF. The CDR3 region has the DNA TGTGCCAGCAGTTTATTACCCGGGGAAACTGAAGCTTTCTTT. The rearrangement links TRBV27 to TRBJ1-1; the D is unclear. This CDR3 is 14 amino acids long. Trimming took off 1 base at V and 5 bases at J, with 11 bases between the two ends. Looked up from germline, CDR1 is MNHEY and CDR2 is SMNVEV (reference sequence).

V gene TRBV5-1 combines with J gene TRBJ2-2; D is perhaps TRBD2 (5 bases). Per germline, CDR1 SGHRS and CDR2 YFSETQ. This CDR3 contains 17 residues. Trimming removed 0 bases at V and 2 bases at J, with 14 bases between. CDR3 protein: CASSLAEWTLNTGELFF. The CDR3 bases are TGCGCCAGCAGCTTGGCGGAGTGGACTCTAAACACCGGGGAGCTGTTTTTT.

The V gene is TRBV6-5, the J gene TRBJ1-1; D is undetermined. V was clipped by 2 bases and J by 3 bases, with 10 bases between them. Looked up from germline, CDR1 is MNHEY and CDR2 is SVGAGI. This CDR3 comprises 14 residues. The CDR3 region is CASSYESQDTEAFF. CDR3 nucleotide sequence: TGTGCCAGCAGTTACGAAAGCCAAGACACTGAAGCTTTCTTT.

This clonotype showed up just a few times. The CDR3 sequence: CSARDLIQPQHF. CDR3 sequence (DNA): TGCAGTGCTAGAGATCTGATCCAGCCCCAGCATTTT. This sequence joins TRBV20-1 and TRBJ1-5; D not resolved. The CDR3 runs 12 residues. V was trimmed by 0 bases and J by 7 bases, leaving 7 bases between them. Germline V gene data show CDR1 as DFQATT and CDR2 as SNEGSKA (reference sequence).

The CDR3 here is CASSLVGEPGGKLFF. The CDR3, as DNA: TGTGCCAGCAGCTTAGTAGGGGAGCCCGGCGGAAAACTGTTTTTT. The J gene is TRBJ1-4, the V gene TRBV7-8, with D tentatively TRBD1 (5 bases). CDR1 is SGHVS and CDR2 is FQNEAQ in the germline V gene. The CDR3 is made up of 15 amino acids. V lost 1 base and J lost 10, with 16 bases in between.

The chain joins TRBV6-1 to TRBJ1-3; D remains ambiguous. CDR1 and CDR2 from the germline V gene are MNHNS and SASEGT. This CDR3 has 14 amino acids. Trimming pared 8 bases from V and 1 base from J, leaving 12 bases between. The CDR3 here is CASPHQESGNTIYF. The CDR3 DNA sequence: TGTGCCAGCCCTCATCAGGAATCTGGAAACACCATATATTTT.

The chain links TRBV11-3 to TRBJ2-3, with 7 bases that match TRBD1. Trimming cost V 4 bases and J 1 base; bases outside gene matches: 5. There are 15 residues in the CDR3. Per germline, CDR1 SGHNT and CDR2 YENEEA. The CDR3 sequence is CASSYRDSRTDTQYF. DNA for the CDR3: TGTGCCAGCAGCTATAGGGACAGCCGCACAGATACGCAGTATTTT.

V usage is TRBV15 and J usage is TRBJ2-3, with 8 bases fitting TRBD2. Trimming removed 0 bases from V and 4 bases from J; junction bases left unmatched: 6. The CDR3 runs to 16 residues. Germline V gene data show CDR1 as LNHNV and CDR2 as YYDKDF (reference sequence). As DNA, the CDR3 is TGTGCCACCAGCAGAGATCGCGGGGGGAGGGCAGATACGCAGTATTTT. Amino acids: CATSRDRGGRADTQYF.

This clonotype was observed a handful of times. The chain joins TRBV5-1 to TRBJ2-5; 14 bases line up with TRBD2. J gave up 0 bases and V 2 bases, and 3 bases lay outside the gene matches. CDR3 length: 17 residues. Germline V gives CDR1 SGHRS, CDR2 YFSETQ. CDR3 sequence: CASSLGTSGGNQETQYF. As DNA, the CDR3 is TGCGCCAGCAGCTTAGGGACTAGCGGGGGAAACCAAGAGACCCAGTACTTC. Drawing the rest from reference TRBV5-1 and TRBJ2-5, the complete variable domain is KAGVTQTPRYLIKTRGQQVTLSCSPISGHRSVSWYQQTPGQGLQFLFEYFSETQRNKGNFPGRFSGRQFSNSRSEMNVSTLELGDSALYLCASSLGTSGGNQETQYFGPGTRLLVL.

This clonotype was seen a handful of times. V gene TRBV25-1 combines with J gene TRBJ1-6, with D perhaps matching TRBD1 (5 bases). Germline CDR1 is MGHDK and CDR2 is SYGVNS. The CDR3 is made up of 12 amino acids. Between the trimmed V and J ends, which lost 5 bases and 14 bases, there was a span of 13 bases. The CDR3, as DNA: TGTGCCAGCAGTTCAAGGGGTACATCCCTCCACTTT. It codes for CASSSRGTSLHF.

In this sample, this clonotype turned up many times. The V call is TRBV12-3 or TRBV12-4, the J call TRBJ2-1, with 9 bases that match TRBD1. Trimming removed 8 bases from V and 5 bases from J; junction bases left unmatched: 10. There are 15 residues in the CDR3. The chain's CDR3 is CASWKVGQGNNEQFF. CDR3 in DNA: TGTGCCAGCTGGAAGGTGGGACAGGGTAACAATGAGCAGTTCTTC.

This chain connects TRBV7-2 to TRBJ2-1; 12 positions match TRBD1. This CDR3 spans 16 amino acids. Germline CDR1 and CDR2: SGHTA and FQGNSA. V lost 5 bases to trimming and J lost 9 bases; unmatched junction nucleotides: 11. The CDR3 DNA reads TGTGCCAGCAGCCCGGAAGGGGACAGGGGGCTTGGTGAGCAGTTCTTC. Translating it yields CASSPEGDRGLGEQFF. Variable domain in full (rest from reference TRBV7-2 and TRBJ2-1): GAGVSQSPSNKVTEKGKDVELRCDPISGHTALYWYRQSLGQGLEFLIYFQGNSAPDKSGLPSDRFSAERTGGSVSTLTIQRTQQEDSAVYLCASSPEGDRGLGEQFFGPGTRLTVL.

This chain uses TRBV12-3 or TRBV12-4 with TRBJ2-7, with TRBD2 identical over 7 bases. V lost 6 bases and J lost 4; bases outside the gene matches: 6. The CDR3 is made up of 13 amino acids. This CDR3 is CASRAGLEYEQYF. The CDR3 DNA reads as TGTGCCAGCAGAGCGGGACTCGAATACGAGCAGTACTTC.

This rearrangement joins TRBV20-1 to TRBJ1-4; 7 bases line up with TRBD1. Germline V CDR1 and CDR2: DFQATT, SNEGSKA (reference sequence). The length of the CDR3 is 11 residues. Germline trimming cut 2 bases from V and 14 bases from J; bases unmatched to any gene: 5. CDR3 bases: TGCAGTGCTAGATCAAGGGGGCTGCTGTTTTTT. It translates to CSARSRGLLFF.

This clonotype occurred a few times. V gene TRBV24-1 combines with J gene TRBJ2-3; 13 bases are a match to TRBD2. This CDR3 has 17 amino acids. J gave up 8 bases and V 4 bases, and 11 bases lay outside the gene matches. Looked up from germline, CDR1 is KGHDR and CDR2 is SFDVKD. CDR3 DNA: TGTGCCACCAGTGAGCCCAAAACTAGCGGGGGGGCCCGTACGCAGTATTTT. The encoded protein is CATSEPKTSGGARTQYF.

This clonotype has just a few counts. This chain uses TRBV4-3 with TRBJ2-3; 15 bases line up with TRBD2. Germline V gives CDR1 LGHNA, CDR2 YSLEER. Trimming cost V 1 base and J 1 base; bases outside gene matches: 0. The length of the CDR3 is 17 residues. The chain's CDR3 is CASSQGTSGGGTDTQYF. The CDR3 DNA follows: TGCGCCAGCAGCCAAGGGACTAGCGGGGGGGGCACAGATACGCAGTATTTT.

This clonotype was picked up a small number of times. This chain connects TRBV10-3 to TRBJ1-1; no clear D gene. CDR1 is ENHRY and CDR2 is SYGVKD in the germline V gene. The CDR3 loop spans 14 amino acids. Trimming removed 6 bases from V and 4 bases from J, with 15 bases in between. This CDR3 reads CAISLDFPPTEAFF. CDR3 nucleotides: TGTGCCATCAGCCTGGACTTCCCCCCCACTGAAGCTTTCTTT.

This clonotype was counted a few times. The chain joins TRBV7-2 to TRBJ1-1; no definite D call. The CDR3 loop spans 14 amino acids. V lost 1 base, J lost 7 bases, and 13 bases lay in between. CDR1 and CDR2 from the germline V gene are SGHTA and FQGNSA. The CDR3 bases are TGTGCCAGCAGCTTAGGTGTAGCACCGGGTGAAGCTTTCTTT. This encodes CASSLGVAPGEAFF.

The CDR3 nucleotides read TGTGCCAGCAGCGCACTCCGGGACAGGGGGCAAGTCGGTGAGCAGTTCTTC. Protein: CASSALRDRGQVGEQFF. The rearrangement uses TRBV7-9 and TRBJ2-1; 12 positions match TRBD1. The CDR3 has 17 amino acids. Trimming took 5 bases from V and 9 from J; bases not matched to a gene: 14. Per the germline V gene, CDR1 is SEHNR and CDR2 is FQNEAQ (reference sequence).

V gene TRBV29-1 combines with J gene TRBJ2-5; 9 bases map to TRBD2. This CDR3 has 14 amino acids. The germline V gene encodes CDR1 SQVTM and CDR2 ANQGSEA. The V segment lost 2 bases and the J segment 0 bases; nucleotides outside the gene matches: 1. The CDR3 spells CSVELAGYQETQYF. CDR3 DNA sequence: TGCAGCGTTGAACTAGCGGGGTACCAAGAGACCCAGTACTTC.

This clonotype has ten or more counts. The chain links TRBV6-2 or TRBV6-3 to TRBJ2-2, with 10 positions matching TRBD2. The germline CDR1 and CDR2 sequences are MNHEY and SVGEGT. The V and J ends lost 6 bases and 2 bases, in that order; junction bases with no gene match: 3. This CDR3 comprises 15 residues. DNA of the CDR3: TGTGCCAGCAGCCGGACTAGCGGCAACACCGGGGAGCTGTTTTTT. It is translated as CASSRTSGNTGELFF.

This clonotype showed up just a few times. V usage is TRBV20-1 and J usage is TRBJ2-3, with 8 bases aligning to TRBD2. V lost 8 bases and J lost 6; bases outside the gene matches: 13. The CDR3 is made up of 14 amino acids. Germline V gene data show CDR1 as DFQATT and CDR2 as SNEGSKA (reference sequence). CDR3 protein: CSFTPAGGADTQYF. CDR3 nucleotide sequence: TGCAGTTTCACCCCCGCCGGGGGGGCGGATACGCAGTATTTT.